These 29 T cell receptor beta chains were all obtained from the same sample, sequenced in a study of cytomegalovirus exposure and HLA in healthy donors. 13 Jbeta primers and 60 Vbeta primers were used for the PCR. Data came from immunoSEQ multiplex PCR; TCRdb stores just in-frame clones and leaves some out. The profile shows about 100,000 clones, around 84% of them singletons. Sequenced material: PBMCs. The receptors were sampled from a woman between 18 and 29 years old in good health and CMV-seronegative.

This clone came up once. This chain links TRBV18 with TRBJ2-3; the match to TRBD2 covers 7 bases. The CDR3 runs to 16 residues. Trimming cost V 3 bases and J 0 bases; bases outside gene matches: 6. Per the germline V gene, CDR1 is KGHSH and CDR2 is LQKENI. CDR3 DNA: TGTGCCAGCTCACCCCGACTAGCCACTAGCACAGATACGCAGTATTTT. This gives the protein CASSPRLATSTDTQYF.

This chain connects TRBV7-9 to TRBJ2-1; 11 bases map to TRBD2. Looked up from germline, CDR1 is SEHNR and CDR2 is FQNEAQ (reference sequence). The length of the CDR3 is 15 residues. The trim removed 5 bases at V and 4 bases at J, leaving 4 bases unmatched. The CDR3 DNA reads TGTGCCAGCAGCCCAGGGACTAGCGGTTACAATGAGCAGTTCTTC. The encoded protein is CASSPGTSGYNEQFF.

This chain connects TRBV7-2 to TRBJ2-7; TRBD2 matches at 7 bases. This CDR3 is built from 14 residues. From germline, CDR1 is SGHTA and CDR2 FQGNSA. With V trimmed by 6 bases and J by 4 bases, 9 bases remained unmatched. In DNA form, the CDR3 reads TGTGCCAGCAGAACTTCTAGCGGACCATACGAGCAGTACTTC. It yields the protein CASRTSSGPYEQYF.

This chain connects TRBV18 to TRBJ2-5; weak D call: TRBD1 (5 bases). Trimming took off 1 base at V and 5 bases at J, with 11 bases between the two ends. The germline V gene encodes CDR1 KGHSH and CDR2 LQKENI. The CDR3 extends over 14 amino acids. The CDR3 region has the DNA TGTGCCAGCTCACCACGCCAGGGTGACGAGACCCAGTACTTC. It codes for CASSPRQGDETQYF. Together with reference TRBV18 and TRBJ2-5, the CDR3 gives the full variable domain: NAGVMQNPRHLVRRRGQEARLRCSPMKGHSHVYWYRQLPEEGLKFMVYLQKENIIDESGMPKERFSAEFPKEGPSILRIQQVVRGDSAAYFCASSPRQGDETQYFGPGTRLLVL.

The chain links TRBV11-2 to TRBJ2-5; the match to TRBD2 covers 7 bases. Looked up from germline, CDR1 is SGHAT and CDR2 is FQNNGV. This CDR3 contains 13 residues. Trimming at V came to 5 bases and at J to 3 bases, leaving 3 bases not matched to a gene. The CDR3 spells CASSPREEETQYF. CDR3 DNA sequence: TGTGCCAGCAGCCCCCGGGAGGAAGAGACCCAGTACTTC.

About this clone itself: The junction shows a germline mismatch at one end, possibly a read error. The chain recombines TRBV7-9 with TRBJ2-7, with D perhaps TRBD2 (6 bases). CDR3 length equals 14 residues. The germline V gene encodes CDR1 SEHNR and CDR2 FQNEAQ (reference sequence). The CDR3 protein is CSSSWGGRTYEQYF. The CDR3 DNA sequence: TGTTCCAGCAGCTGGGGAGGACGGACCTACGAGCAGTACTTC.

This clone has only one observation. The chain employs TRBV7-9 and TRBJ1-6, with TRBD1 identical over 9 bases. V trimming: 5 bases; J trimming: 9 bases; junction bases outside the gene matches: 5. The germline V gene encodes CDR1 SEHNR and CDR2 FQNEAQ (reference sequence). This CDR3 has 14 residues. The CDR3 DNA follows: TGTGCCAGCAGCCAGGGACAGGGTGGTTCACCCCTCCACTTT. Protein sequence: CASSQGQGGSPLHF.

The V call is TRBV4-3, the J call TRBJ2-3; D may be TRBD2 (5 bases). Trimming removed 5 bases from V and 4 bases from J, with 13 bases in between. The CDR3 sequence is 14 residues long. Germline assignment: CDR1 LGHNA and CDR2 YSLEER. The CDR3 DNA reads as TGCGCCAGCAGCTCGGCCACGAGGGCAGATACGCAGTATTTT. This encodes CASSSATRADTQYF.

This clone was seen a few times. The chain couples TRBV6-5 to TRBJ1-3; D is undetermined. The V end was cut by 2 bases, the J end by 4 bases, with 15 bases between. Germline V lookup: CDR1 MNHEY, CDR2 SVGAGI. This CDR3 region has 16 residues. CDR3 amino acids: CASSYHQREGGNTIYF. CDR3 coding DNA: TGTGCCAGCAGTTACCATCAGAGGGAAGGGGGAAACACCATATATTTT.

This clone was detected ten times or more. The V and J genes are TRBV15 and TRBJ2-5; 7 nucleotides line up with TRBD1. The germline V gene encodes CDR1 LNHNV and CDR2 YYDKDF (reference sequence). The CDR3 is 14 residues long. Trimming removed 1 base from V and 5 bases from J; junction bases left unmatched: 4. CDR3 loop: CATSRVGQVETQYF. The CDR3 region has the DNA TGTGCCACCAGCAGAGTCGGACAGGTTGAGACCCAGTACTTC.

V is TRBV7-9 and J is TRBJ2-5; 7 bases match TRBD1. Germline CDR1 is SEHNR and CDR2 is FQNEAQ (reference sequence). Unmatched junction bases numbered 8, after V lost 5 bases and J lost 11 bases. The CDR3 spans 12 residues. DNA of the CDR3: TGTGCCAGCAGCCCAGGGACAGTAGAGCAGTACTTC. Its protein is CASSPGTVEQYF.

The chain couples TRBV4-2 to TRBJ2-2; TRBD2 matches 8 bases. This CDR3 is 17 amino acids long. Germline loops: CDR1 LGHNA, CDR2 YNFKEQ. The junction had 12 bases not matched to a gene; V was cut back by 4 bases and J by 5 bases. CDR3 region: CASSLDPQAGVTGELFF. The CDR3 nucleotides are TGTGCCAGCAGCCTCGATCCGCAAGCGGGAGTGACCGGGGAGCTGTTTTTT.

CDR3 protein: CASSLSNPGYTEAFF. The CDR3 DNA reads as TGTGCCAGCAGTTTATCGAACCCGGGTTACACTGAAGCTTTCTTT. This sequence joins TRBV27 and TRBJ1-1, with D unresolved. The germline V gene has CDR1 MNHEY and CDR2 SMNVEV (reference sequence). Trimming took off 0 bases at V and 3 bases at J, with 11 bases between the two ends. This CDR3 has 15 residues.

This chain connects TRBV5-4 to TRBJ2-5, with D maybe TRBD2 (5 bases). The ends were cut back, 2 bases at V and 2 bases at J, with 7 bases in the middle. The germline gives CDR1 SGHNT, CDR2 YYREEE (reference sequence). This CDR3 is built from 13 residues. DNA of the CDR3: TGTGCCAGCAGCTTCGGGGTACAAGAGACCCAGTACTTC. The encoded protein is CASSFGVQETQYF.

The chain links TRBV5-1 to TRBJ2-1; TRBD2 aligns across 12 bases. The V gene's germline CDR1 is SGHRS and CDR2 YFSETQ. V lost 0 bases and J lost 9; bases outside the gene matches: 13. This CDR3 is 18 amino acids long. CDR3 protein: CASSLAASTSGSAAEQFF. CDR3 DNA: TGCGCCAGCAGCTTGGCCGCTTCGACTAGCGGGAGTGCAGCTGAGCAGTTCTTC.

This chain links TRBV28 with TRBJ2-4; TRBD1 matches 7 bases. Germline loops: CDR1 MDHEN, CDR2 SYDVKM. With V trimmed by 6 bases and J by 12 bases, 20 bases remained unmatched. The CDR3 sequence is 16 residues long. The CDR3 sequence is CASSQRGLGRMGRQYF. The CDR3 bases are TGTGCCAGCAGCCAAAGGGGGCTTGGACGTATGGGTCGTCAGTACTTC.

In its sample, this clone was seen once. This rearrangement joins TRBV5-8 to TRBJ1-5; a possible D gene is TRBD1 (6 bases). The length of the CDR3 is 15 residues. Trimming left V 5 bases short and J 0 bases short, with 12 bases between. CDR1 is SGHTS and CDR2 is YDEGEE in the germline V gene. In DNA, the CDR3 is TGTGCCAGCAGTTCAGGGGTCAATAGCAATCAGCCCCAGCATTTT. As protein: CASSSGVNSNQPQHF.

The CDR3 sequence: CASSQDRLQTGGTTEAFF. The CDR3 nucleotides are TGCGCCAGCAGCCAAGATCGCCTACAAACAGGGGGCACCACTGAAGCTTTCTTT. This chain connects TRBV4-3 to TRBJ1-1; 9 bases map to TRBD1. CDR3 size: 18 residues. V shed 0 bases and J 4 bases; nucleotides not matched to a gene: 12. CDR1 and CDR2 from the germline V gene are LGHNA and YSLEER.

The chain is built from TRBV23-1 and TRBJ2-3, with 8 bases lining up with TRBD2. TRBV23-1 is an ORF, with its function uncertain. V trimming: 2 bases; J trimming: 1 base; junction bases outside the gene matches: 2. The CDR3 is 15 residues long. CDR3 sequence reads: CASSQNSGGTDTQYF. The CDR3 nucleotides read TGCGCCAGCAGTCAAAATAGCGGGGGCACAGATACGCAGTATTTT.

CDR3 region: CASRPEGNTEAFF. The CDR3 DNA reads as TGTGCCAGCAGACCAGAGGGGAACACTGAAGCTTTCTTT. J is TRBJ1-1 and V is TRBV28; D remains unclear. Germline V gene data show CDR1 as MDHEN and CDR2 as SYDVKM. The germline V and J ends were trimmed by 6 bases and 1 base, with 9 bases remaining between them. The CDR3 extends over 13 amino acids. The variable domain in full, with the rest retrieved from reference TRBV28 and TRBJ1-1, is DVKVTQSSRYLVKRTGEKVFLECVQDMDHENMFWYRQDPGLGLRLIYFSYDVKMKEKGDIPEGYSVSREKKERFSLILESASTNQTSMYLCASRPEGNTEAFFGQGTRLTVV.

The chain employs TRBV28 and TRBJ2-1, with TRBD2 matching over 8 bases. V trimming: 5 bases; J trimming: 0 bases; junction bases outside the gene matches: 6. CDR1 and CDR2 from the germline V gene are MDHEN and SYDVKM. The CDR3 sequence is 16 residues long. DNA for the CDR3: TGTGCCAGCAGTCCCTTAGCGGGGAGCTCCTACAATGAGCAGTTCTTC. The encoded protein is CASSPLAGSSYNEQFF.

This clone was observed a handful of times. The chain couples TRBV27 to TRBJ2-1; D gene uncertain. Germline CDR1 and CDR2: MNHEY and SMNVEV (reference sequence). The CDR3 runs 17 residues. Trimming took off 5 bases at V and 0 bases at J, with 17 bases between the two ends. Here the CDR3 DNA reads TGTGCCAGCAGTCAATCCCCACTACCCAGCTCCTACAATGAGCAGTTCTTC. Its protein product is CASSQSPLPSSYNEQFF.

The V and J genes are TRBV2 and TRBJ1-1; 9 bases are shared with TRBD1. This CDR3 has 14 amino acids. Trimming at V came to 6 bases and at J to 4 bases, leaving 6 bases not matched to a gene. Per germline, CDR1 SNHLY and CDR2 FYNNEI. CDR3 sequence: CASREQGAGTEAFF. CDR3 DNA: TGTGCCAGCAGAGAACAGGGGGCGGGCACTGAAGCTTTCTTT.

This chain joins TRBV4-3 and TRBJ2-7; TRBD1 agrees at 10 bases. Unmatched junction bases numbered 12, after V lost 0 bases and J lost 4 bases. CDR1 is LGHNA, CDR2 YSLEER, per germline. CDR3 size: 18 residues. The CDR3 protein is CASSQEFPTTGGVYEQYF. CDR3 bases: TGCGCCAGCAGCCAAGAGTTTCCGACGACAGGGGGCGTTTACGAGCAGTACTTC.

The count of this clone is one. The J gene is TRBJ2-7, the V gene TRBV28; 7 positions agree with TRBD1. From germline, CDR1 is MDHEN and CDR2 SYDVKM. The CDR3 sequence is 14 residues long. The V and J ends lost 6 bases and 3 bases, in that order; junction bases with no gene match: 8. Here the CDR3 DNA reads TGTGCCAGCAGCGTTCCAGGGGGAGACTACGAGCAGTACTTC. It encodes CASSVPGGDYEQYF. Variable domain in full (rest from reference TRBV28 and TRBJ2-7): DVKVTQSSRYLVKRTGEKVFLECVQDMDHENMFWYRQDPGLGLRLIYFSYDVKMKEKGDIPEGYSVSREKKERFSLILESASTNQTSMYLCASSVPGGDYEQYFGPGTRLTVT.

This chain links TRBV27 with TRBJ1-1; D unresolved. The V end was cut by 3 bases, the J end by 2 bases, with 7 bases between. CDR1 is MNHEY, CDR2 SMNVEV, per germline (reference sequence). CDR3 length equals 13 residues. The CDR3 DNA is TGTGCCAGCAGTTTCCGGGGAAACACTGAAGCTTTCTTT. This sequence encodes CASSFRGNTEAFF.

The V call is TRBV2, the J call TRBJ2-7; TRBD2 is a possible D gene (6 bases). Germline V gene data show CDR1 as SNHLY and CDR2 as FYNNEI. V was shortened by 7 bases and J by 5 bases, with 15 bases between the two germline ends. The CDR3 extends over 13 amino acids. The CDR3 nucleotides are TGTGCCAGCAAGGGTCGCGGGATCCACGAGCAGTACTTC. Protein product: CASKGRGIHEQYF.

The rearrangement uses TRBV28 and TRBJ1-1, with D possibly being TRBD1 (6 bases). V lost 6 bases and J 8 bases, leaving 10 bases between the germline ends. The CDR3 totals 11 residues. Per germline, CDR1 MDHEN and CDR2 SYDVKM. CDR3 coding DNA: TGTGCCAGCAGCAGGGGTACCGAAGCTTTCTTT. It yields the protein CASSRGTEAFF.

The genes are TRBV6-1 and TRBJ2-7; the D gene is possibly TRBD2 (6 bases). The germline V and J ends were trimmed by 6 bases and 0 bases, with 15 bases remaining between them. CDR3 size: 15 residues. Germline V gene lookup returns CDR1 MNHNS and CDR2 SASEGT. The CDR3 is CASSLRDGSSYEQYF. CDR3 nucleotides: TGTGCCAGCAGCCTCCGGGACGGGAGCTCCTACGAGCAGTACTTC.